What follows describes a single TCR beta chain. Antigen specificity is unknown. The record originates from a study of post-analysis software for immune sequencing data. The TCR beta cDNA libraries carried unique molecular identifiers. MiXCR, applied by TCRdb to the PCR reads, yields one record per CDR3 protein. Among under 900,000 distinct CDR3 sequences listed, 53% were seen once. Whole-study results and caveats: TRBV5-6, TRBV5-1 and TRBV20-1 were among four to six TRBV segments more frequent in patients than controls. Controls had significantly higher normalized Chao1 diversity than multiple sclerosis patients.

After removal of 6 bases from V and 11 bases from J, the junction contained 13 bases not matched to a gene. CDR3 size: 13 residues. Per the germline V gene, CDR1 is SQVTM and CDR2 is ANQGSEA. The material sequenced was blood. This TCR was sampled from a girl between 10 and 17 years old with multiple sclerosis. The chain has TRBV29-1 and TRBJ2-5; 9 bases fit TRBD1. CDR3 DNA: TGCAGCGTGTCCATCGGGACAGGGTGGTCGCAGTACTTC. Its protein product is CSVSIGTGWSQYF.